A selection of T cell receptor beta chains follows, all from one sample in a study of T cell repertoires in cytomegalovirus infection. Using its own MiXCR run on the reads, TCRdb lists one record per CDR3 protein. The repertoire consists of approximately 500,000 distinct CDR3 sequences, with roughly 10% occurring once and the leading ten covering roughly 10%. The sequenced sample consisted of PBMCs. These receptors were taken from a human donor in good health (CMV status not recorded). Some clones in this sample may be carry-over from other donors' samples. Each CDR3 is given without its conserved first and last residue. The order of the fields is clone size, J gene, V gene, CDR3 protein. The size entry is marked missing in some rows and otherwise reads once, few, many or a size class.

clone_size: few; j_call: TRBJ2-3; v_call: TRBV7-2; cdr3_aa: ASSLELGDTQY
clone_size: few; j_call: TRBJ1-4; v_call: TRBV20-1; cdr3_aa: SARDSVGEKLF
clone_size: many; j_call: TRBJ1-2; v_call: TRBV11-2; cdr3_aa: ASSPGQLYGYT
clone_size: .; j_call: TRBJ2-1; v_call: TRBV29-1; cdr3_aa: SAGLAEYNEQF
clone_size: many; j_call: TRBJ1-1; v_call: TRBV12-3/TRBV12-4; cdr3_aa: ASSLQGFGYFGEAF
clone_size: many; j_call: TRBJ2-1; v_call: TRBV7-9; cdr3_aa: ASSLGGPPYNEQF
clone_size: many; j_call: TRBJ1-5; v_call: TRBV4-1; cdr3_aa: ASSQDIGVSNQPQH
clone_size: .; j_call: TRBJ1-1; v_call: TRBV5-6; cdr3_aa: ASSLKEGEAF
clone_size: many; j_call: TRBJ1-5; v_call: TRBV19; cdr3_aa: ASNRGRLTFRNQPQH
clone_size: many; j_call: TRBJ1-1; v_call: TRBV5-6; cdr3_aa: ASSLRGNTEAF
clone_size: many; j_call: TRBJ1-1; v_call: TRBV28; cdr3_aa: ASSSYRYTEAF
clone_size: few; j_call: TRBJ1-4; v_call: TRBV5-1; cdr3_aa: ASSLEPRGATNEKLF
clone_size: many; j_call: TRBJ2-7; v_call: TRBV14; cdr3_aa: ASSLHGQGRHEQY
clone_size: many; j_call: TRBJ2-1; v_call: TRBV23-1; cdr3_aa: ASSQSIEGNEQF
clone_size: many; j_call: TRBJ1-2; v_call: TRBV10-2; cdr3_aa: ASSELEGNGYT
clone_size: many; j_call: TRBJ2-1; v_call: TRBV12-5; cdr3_aa: ASGLSGRAAYNEQF
clone_size: many; j_call: TRBJ1-1; v_call: TRBV7-2; cdr3_aa: ASTGGQGYTEAF
clone_size: many; j_call: TRBJ2-5; v_call: TRBV7-3; cdr3_aa: ASSPSGEGTQY
clone_size: many; j_call: TRBJ2-7; v_call: TRBV11-2; cdr3_aa: ASSLRAGYEQY
clone_size: many; j_call: TRBJ1-4; v_call: TRBV7-9; cdr3_aa: ASSLAGQTNEKLF
clone_size: many; j_call: TRBJ2-1; v_call: TRBV29-1; cdr3_aa: SGGTGVGSYNEQF